One sample yielded the 29 T cell receptor beta chains listed below, sequenced in a study of blood T cell repertoires in COVID-19. Generated by immunoSEQ multiplex PCR, the TCRdb table keeps only in-frame clones and is missing some. This table holds about 180,000 clones, 87% found once. Sequencing used peripheral blood. The receptors originated from a woman aged 45-60 years with acute or convalescent COVID-19.

V and J are TRBV7-9 and TRBJ2-1; D unclear. The CDR3 covers 12 residues. V shed 4 bases and J shed 4 bases, with 5 bases lying between them. Germline loops: CDR1 SEHNR, CDR2 FQNEAQ (reference sequence). Here the CDR3 DNA reads TGTGCCAGCAGCTCGGGTTACAATGAGCAGTTCTTC. Translating gives CASSSGYNEQFF.

The chain recombines TRBV27 with TRBJ2-7, with D maybe TRBD1 (5 bases). Germline V gene lookup returns CDR1 MNHEY and CDR2 SMNVEV (reference sequence). Between the trimmed V and J ends, which lost 6 bases and 3 bases, there was a span of 9 bases. The CDR3 is made up of 12 amino acids. The CDR3 nucleotides read TGTGCCAGCAGCCAGGGTGGCTACGAGCAGTACTTC. Translated: CASSQGGYEQYF.

The CDR3 protein is CASGLLRAAEAFF. CDR3 DNA: TGTGCTAGTGGTTTGTTGCGAGCTGCAGAAGCTTTCTTT. The V and J genes are TRBV12-5 and TRBJ1-1; D uncertain. This CDR3 spans 13 amino acids. Trimming removed 2 bases from V and 8 bases from J, with 12 bases in between. Germline CDR1 and CDR2: LGHNT and FRNRAP.

The V and J genes are TRBV28 and TRBJ1-6; no clear D. The CDR3 loop spans 14 amino acids. Trimming took 3 bases from V and 8 from J, leaving 11 bases between them. Germline CDR1 MDHEN, CDR2 SYDVKM. The CDR3 here is CASSFLVSDSPLHF. The CDR3 DNA reads TGTGCCAGCAGTTTCCTGGTTTCGGATTCACCCCTCCACTTT.

The chain joins TRBV5-1 to TRBJ2-1; D perhaps matches TRBD1 (6 bases). Trimming stripped 1 base from V and 8 bases from J, with 19 bases between. The V gene's germline CDR1 is SGHRS and CDR2 YFSETQ. This CDR3 is built from 16 residues. CDR3 DNA sequence: TGCGCCAGCAGCTTGAACGTACAGGGCCTGCTCGATGAGCAGTTCTTC. Its translation: CASSLNVQGLLDEQFF.

In nucleotides, the CDR3 is TGTGCCAGCAGTTGGACTACCTCCTACGAGCAGTACTTC. This codes for CASSWTTSYEQYF. V is TRBV6-2 or TRBV6-3 and J is TRBJ2-7; tentatively, D is TRBD2 (6 bases). Germline V gene sequence: CDR1 MNHEY, CDR2 SVGEGT. The V end lost 4 bases, the J end lost 0 bases, and 7 bases lay between the germline ends. The CDR3 is 13 amino acids.

The chain joins TRBV18 to TRBJ1-1; 9 bases agree with TRBD1. The germline V gene encodes CDR1 KGHSH and CDR2 LQKENI. The CDR3 has 15 residues. V was clipped by 1 base and J by 8 bases; unmatched bases: 8. CDR3 region: CASSPQRDGTGEAFF. In DNA, the CDR3 is TGTGCCAGCTCACCACAGCGGGACGGGACAGGGGAAGCTTTCTTT.

The V and J genes are TRBV2 and TRBJ2-1; TRBD2 matches at 7 bases. The germline V gene encodes CDR1 SNHLY and CDR2 FYNNEI. This CDR3 has 11 residues. V was pared by 10 bases and J by 8 bases, with 5 bases of the junction left unmatched. CDR3 nucleotide sequence: TGTGCCAAGGCGGCGGGGGATGAGCAGTTCTTC. This encodes CAKAAGDEQFF.

This chain links TRBV29-1 with TRBJ1-5; the match to TRBD1 covers 7 bases. Germline CDR1 and CDR2: SQVTM and ANQGSEA. With 3 bases clipped from V and 11 bases from J, the junction kept 13 bases outside the gene matches. CDR3 length: 14 amino acids. CDR3 DNA: TGCAGCGTTGAGGAAGGGGGCTCTATCGGGGCCCAGCATTTT. It codes for CSVEEGGSIGAQHF.

The chain employs TRBV6-2 or TRBV6-3 and TRBJ1-5; TRBD1 might be the D (6 bases). This CDR3 spans 14 amino acids. Per germline, CDR1 MNHEY and CDR2 SVGEGT. V gave up 5 bases and J gave up 0 bases, with 8 bases separating them. The CDR3 reads CASSRTDSNQPQHF. The CDR3 DNA reads TGTGCCAGCAGTCGGACAGATAGCAATCAGCCCCAGCATTTT.

The CDR3 region is CSVAQNYGYTF. DNA of the CDR3: TGCAGCGTTGCACAGAATTATGGCTACACCTTC. The chain uses TRBV29-1 and TRBJ1-2, with unresolved D. The V end was cut by 4 bases, the J end by 5 bases, with 8 bases between. CDR3 size: 11 residues. CDR1 is SQVTM, CDR2 ANQGSEA, per germline. The full variable domain, its missing parts supplied by reference TRBV29-1 and TRBJ1-2, is SAVISQKPSRDICQRGTSLTIQCQVDSQVTMMFWYRQQPGQSLTLIATANQGSEATYESGFVIDKFPISRPNLTFSTLTVSNMSPEDSSIYLCSVAQNYGYTFGSGTRLTVV.

This clone has only a few counts. The J gene is TRBJ1-1, the V gene TRBV5-5; weak D call: TRBD1 (6 bases). Germline V lookup: CDR1 SGHKS, CDR2 YYEKEE (reference sequence). CDR3 length: 16 residues. The V end was cut by 0 bases, the J end by 5 bases, with 17 bases between. The CDR3 sequence: CASSLGMGAPGTEAFF. CDR3 nucleotides: TGTGCCAGCAGCTTGGGGATGGGGGCGCCGGGTACTGAAGCTTTCTTT.

The chain recombines TRBV27 with TRBJ2-5; D ambiguous. CDR3 size: 12 residues. V lost 6 bases, J lost 7 bases, and 12 bases lay in between. CDR1 and CDR2 (germline): MNHEY, SMNVEV (reference sequence). CDR3 in DNA: TGTGCCAGCAGCCCCCCGGGTTGGACCCAGTACTTC. Translating gives CASSPPGWTQYF.

The chain uses TRBV27 and TRBJ2-3, with D possibly matching TRBD2 (6 bases). Trimming cost V 5 bases and J 4 bases, with 10 bases left between them. There are 13 residues in the CDR3. The germline V gene has CDR1 MNHEY and CDR2 SMNVEV (reference sequence). CDR3 protein: CASSLTSSDTQYF. The CDR3 DNA reads as TGTGCCAGCAGTCTGACTAGTTCAGATACGCAGTATTTT.

The CDR3 protein is CASSAPGQSYEQYF. The CDR3 nucleotides are TGTGCCAGTAGTGCACCGGGACAGTCCTACGAGCAGTACTTC. The chain links TRBV19 to TRBJ2-7; the match to TRBD1 covers 7 bases. Trimming removed 5 bases from V and 1 base from J; junction bases left unmatched: 5. Germline V gene lookup returns CDR1 LNHDA and CDR2 SQIVND (reference sequence). The CDR3 length is 14 residues.

The V gene is TRBV4-1, the J gene TRBJ1-2; 7 nucleotides match TRBD1. V lost 3 bases, J lost 6 bases, and 4 bases stayed unmatched. Germline values: CDR1 MGHRA, CDR2 YSYEKL. The CDR3 is 13 residues long. CDR3 residues: CASSQAQGNGYTF. The CDR3 DNA reads as TGCGCCAGCAGCCAGGCACAGGGGAATGGCTACACCTTC.

This chain uses TRBV18 with TRBJ2-7; 10 bases line up with TRBD1. Per germline, CDR1 KGHSH and CDR2 LQKENI. V shed 5 bases, J shed 3 bases, and the junction held 7 bases outside the gene matches. This CDR3 spans 15 amino acids. CDR3 sequence reads: CASSAGQGRDYEQYF. DNA of the CDR3: TGTGCCAGCTCAGCGGGACAGGGGCGCGACTACGAGCAGTACTTC.

The chain uses TRBV5-1 and TRBJ2-2; 7 bases map to TRBD2. J was trimmed by 6 bases and V by 0 bases; bases with no gene match: 2. The CDR3 totals 14 residues. Germline CDR1 SGHRS, CDR2 YFSETQ. CDR3 region: CASSLGLAAGELFF. The CDR3 DNA sequence: TGCGCCAGCAGCTTGGGACTAGCTGCCGGGGAGCTGTTTTTT.

The chain's CDR3 is CASSSNEQFF. The DNA of the CDR3 is TGTGCCAGCAGTTCTAATGAGCAGTTCTTC. The rearrangement links TRBV7-9 to TRBJ2-1; D is undetermined. The CDR3 consists of 10 residues. Germline CDR1 is SEHNR and CDR2 is FQNEAQ (reference sequence). Trimming shortened V by 6 bases and J by 7 bases, and 4 bases separated the two germline ends.

The rearrangement joins TRBV10-1 to TRBJ2-1; 8 bases align to TRBD2. V shed 1 base and J 6 bases; nucleotides not matched to a gene: 5. This CDR3 spans 15 amino acids. CDR1 and CDR2 from the germline V gene are WNHNN and SYGVQD (reference sequence). The CDR3 sequence is CASSEWTGGVNEQFF. The CDR3 DNA reads TGCGCCAGCAGTGAGTGGACGGGAGGGGTCAATGAGCAGTTCTTC.

This rearrangement joins TRBV5-1 to TRBJ2-1; TRBD1 agrees at 10 bases. Germline V gene sequence: CDR1 SGHRS, CDR2 YFSETQ. The CDR3 is 15 residues long. Trimming cost V 0 bases and J 8 bases; bases outside gene matches: 5. The CDR3 protein is CASSLEGDRGHEQFF. In nucleotides, the CDR3 is TGCGCCAGCAGCTTGGAGGGGGACAGGGGCCATGAGCAGTTCTTC. Full variable domain (rest looked up from reference TRBV5-1 and TRBJ2-1): KAGVTQTPRYLIKTRGQQVTLSCSPISGHRSVSWYQQTPGQGLQFLFEYFSETQRNKGNFPGRFSGRQFSNSRSEMNVSTLELGDSALYLCASSLEGDRGHEQFFGPGTRLTVL.

The chain couples TRBV5-1 to TRBJ1-5, with D tentatively TRBD1 (6 bases). V was trimmed by 2 bases and J by 0 bases, leaving 9 bases between them. In germline, CDR1 is SGHRS, CDR2 YFSETQ. The CDR3 length is 15 residues. CDR3 in DNA: TGCGCCAGCAGCTTAGGGACAACTAGCAATCAGCCCCAGCATTTT. It specifies CASSLGTTSNQPQHF.

Regarding this clone: This same CDR3 is encoded by further DNA sequences in the sample. The chain joins TRBV9 to TRBJ2-1, with TRBD1 as a possible D gene (6 bases). This CDR3 is 15 amino acids long. Germline V gives CDR1 SGDLS, CDR2 YYNGEE. Trimming cost V 0 bases and J 3 bases, with 10 bases left between them. CDR3 sequence (DNA): TGTGCCAGCAGCGTAGCTACAGGGAGCTACAATGAGCAGTTCTTC. Protein product: CASSVATGSYNEQFF.

This CDR3 is CASSATTGSNEKLFF. DNA for the CDR3: TGTGCCAGCAGCGCTACGACAGGGTCTAATGAAAAACTGTTTTTT. The rearrangement joins TRBV5-4 to TRBJ1-4; TRBD1 matches 7 bases. Germline CDR1 SGHNT, CDR2 YYREEE (reference sequence). Losses at the gene ends were 4 bases for V and 3 bases for J; bases not matched to a gene: 6. This CDR3 has 15 amino acids.

The chain has TRBV7-9 and TRBJ1-4, with D hard to call. Germline lookup yields CDR1 SEHNR and CDR2 FQNEAQ (reference sequence). V lost 6 bases and J lost 8, with 13 bases in between. This CDR3 is 13 amino acids long. CDR3 nucleotide sequence: TGTGCCAGCAGAGAGGGTATACAAGAAAAACTGTTTTTT. As protein: CASREGIQEKLFF.

The chain links TRBV5-4 to TRBJ2-1; 8 bases map to TRBD2. The CDR3 consists of 15 residues. Germline V CDR1 and CDR2: SGHNT, YYREEE (reference sequence). Trimming cost V 7 bases and J 9 bases; bases outside gene matches: 15. The CDR3 region has the DNA TGTGCCAGCGAATCCCGGGAGGGCCAAGGAGGTGAGCAGTTCTTC. This translates into CASESREGQGGEQFF.

CDR3 amino acids: CASSSQAGFNNQPQHF. The CDR3 DNA reads as TGTGCCAGCTCATCCCAAGCGGGGTTTAATAATCAGCCCCAGCATTTT. V is TRBV18 and J is TRBJ1-5; the D is unclear. V dropped 5 bases and J dropped 4 bases, with 18 bases sitting between them. The CDR3 contains 16 residues. Germline V gene lookup returns CDR1 KGHSH and CDR2 LQKENI.

The CDR3 DNA reads TGTGCCAGCTCATCCTTCTTGACAGGGGATAATTCACCCCTCCACTTT. This translates into CASSSFLTGDNSPLHF. The chain joins TRBV18 to TRBJ1-6; the match to TRBD1 covers 8 bases. J gave up 5 bases and V 5 bases, and 8 bases lay outside the gene matches. CDR1 is KGHSH and CDR2 is LQKENI in the germline V gene. The CDR3 has 16 amino acids. Using reference TRBV18 and TRBJ1-6 for the parts outside the CDR3, the full variable domain is NAGVMQNPRHLVRRRGQEARLRCSPMKGHSHVYWYRQLPEEGLKFMVYLQKENIIDESGMPKERFSAEFPKEGPSILRIQQVVRGDSAAYFCASSSFLTGDNSPLHFGNGTRLTVT.

The V call is TRBV18, the J call TRBJ1-3; weak D call: TRBD1 (6 bases). The CDR3 contains 14 residues. Germline assignment: CDR1 KGHSH and CDR2 LQKENI. V dropped 2 bases and J dropped 3 bases, with 8 bases sitting between them. CDR3 sequence reads: CASSPNRDGNTIYF. CDR3 sequence (DNA): TGTGCCAGCTCACCAAACAGGGATGGAAACACCATATATTTT.